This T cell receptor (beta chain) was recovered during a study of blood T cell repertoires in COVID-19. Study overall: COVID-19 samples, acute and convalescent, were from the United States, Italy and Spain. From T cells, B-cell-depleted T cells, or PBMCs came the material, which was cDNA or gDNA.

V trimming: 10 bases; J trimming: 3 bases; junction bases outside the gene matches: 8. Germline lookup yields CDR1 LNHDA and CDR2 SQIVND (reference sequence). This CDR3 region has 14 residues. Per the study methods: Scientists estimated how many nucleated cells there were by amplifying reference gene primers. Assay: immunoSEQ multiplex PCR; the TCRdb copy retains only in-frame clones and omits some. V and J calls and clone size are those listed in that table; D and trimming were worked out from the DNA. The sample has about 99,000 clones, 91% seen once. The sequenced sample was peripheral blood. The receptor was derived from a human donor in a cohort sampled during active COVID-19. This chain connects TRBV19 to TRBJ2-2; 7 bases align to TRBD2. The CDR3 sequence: CATKRDPYTGELFF. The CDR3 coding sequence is TGTGCCACTAAGCGGGACCCGTACACCGGGGAGCTGTTTTTT.